The 24 T cell receptor beta chains below come from one sample, sequenced in a study of vaccination and CD4 T cells after COVID-19. The antigens for these receptors are not known. Treatment specified: approximately 11-day PBMC culture with coronavirus spike peptide pools or control peptides (ViraFEST assay). Sequence data for DNA of cultured CD4+ T cells were generated by the Oncomine TCR Beta short-read assay. TCRdb analysed the PCR reads with MiXCR anew, one entry per CDR3 protein. The sample lists 13,000 or so distinct CDR3 sequences, roughly 73% occurring once. The sequenced sample consisted of CD4+ T cells from blood, cultured in vitro. The receptors stem from a human donor who had recovered from COVID-19.

This clonotype has more than one count but fewer than ten. The chain uses TRBV28 and TRBJ1-5; 7 nucleotides match TRBD1. Per the germline V gene, CDR1 is MDHEN and CDR2 is SYDVKM. The ends lost 6 bases at V and 7 bases at J; junction bases unmatched: 3. The CDR3 consists of 12 residues. DNA for the CDR3: TGTGCCAGCAGACAGGGGACGCAGCCCCAGCATTTT. It translates to CASRQGTQPQHF.

V gene TRBV2 combines with J gene TRBJ1-4, with TRBD1 as a possible D gene (5 bases). CDR1 is SNHLY and CDR2 is FYNNEI in the germline V gene. The CDR3 consists of 11 residues. Written as DNA, the CDR3 is TGTGGGGGACGGGCTAATGAAAAACTGTTTTTT. Protein sequence: CGGRANEKLFF.

V and J are TRBV19 and TRBJ1-5; 11 bases are shared with TRBD1. J lost 1 base, V lost 5 bases, and 4 bases had no gene match. Germline CDR1 LNHDA, CDR2 SQIVND (reference sequence). The CDR3 is 16 amino acids. CDR3 nucleotide sequence: TGTGCCAGTAGTCCCCGGGACAGGGGGAGCAATCAGCCCCAGCATTTT. It specifies CASSPRDRGSNQPQHF. Combining the CDR3 with reference TRBV19 and TRBJ1-5 gives the whole variable domain DGGITQSPKYLFRKEGQNVTLSCEQNLNHDAMYWYRQDPGQGLRLIYYSQIVNDFQKGDIAEGYSVSREKKESFPLTVTSAQKNPTAFYLCASSPRDRGSNQPQHFGDGTRLSIL.

This sequence joins TRBV19 and TRBJ1-5; unclear D gene. CDR1 LNHDA and CDR2 SQIVND come from the germline V gene (reference sequence). The CDR3 runs to 19 residues. Between the trimmed V and J ends, which lost 4 bases and 8 bases, there was a span of 30 bases. This CDR3 reads CASSSQNFPFKKGYKPQHF. The CDR3 bases are TGTGCCAGTAGTAGCCAGAATTTTCCCTTCAAAAAAGGTTATAAGCCCCAGCATTTT.

The CDR3 DNA follows: TGTGCCAGTAGAGTGGGAAGCTCCTATAATTCACCCCTCCACTTT. Residues: CASRVGSSYNSPLHF. The rearrangement links TRBV19 to TRBJ1-6; D is ambiguous. This CDR3 has 15 amino acids. The germline V gene encodes CDR1 LNHDA and CDR2 SQIVND (reference sequence). Trimming took off 6 bases at V and 0 bases at J, with 9 bases between the two ends.

This clonotype has a handful of counts. The J gene is TRBJ1-1, the V gene TRBV2; tentatively, D is TRBD1 (6 bases). This CDR3 contains 14 residues. Germline CDR1 reads SNHLY; CDR2 reads FYNNEI. V was shortened by 5 bases and J by 6 bases, with 16 bases between the two germline ends. The CDR3 loop reads CASSPPRGGAEAFF. DNA for the CDR3: TGTGCCAGCAGTCCCCCCAGGGGTGGGGCTGAAGCTTTCTTT.

The chain is built from TRBV20-1 and TRBJ2-5; 12 bases fit TRBD2. The CDR3 consists of 15 residues. Germline V gene data show CDR1 as DFQATT and CDR2 as SNEGSKA (reference sequence). V was pared by 5 bases and J by 6 bases, with 10 bases of the junction left unmatched. CDR3 amino acids: CSADRLAGVRKTQYF. The CDR3 DNA is TGCAGTGCTGACCGACTAGCGGGAGTAAGGAAGACCCAGTACTTC.

The chain combines TRBV20-1 with TRBJ2-3, with 7 bases lining up with TRBD1. CDR1 is DFQATT and CDR2 is SNEGSKA in the germline V gene (reference sequence). The CDR3 has 14 residues. J lost 6 bases, V lost 6 bases, and 12 bases had no gene match. The CDR3 reads CSARNRQGVDTQYF. Here the CDR3 DNA reads TGCAGTGCCAGAAACCGACAGGGAGTGGATACGCAGTATTTT.

V is TRBV7-2 and J is TRBJ2-5; the D is unclear. Germline V CDR1 and CDR2: SGHTA, FQGNSA. The V end was cut by 1 base, the J end by 2 bases, with 14 bases between. The CDR3 is made up of 16 amino acids. CDR3 protein: CASSLGPQGKQETQYF. The CDR3 DNA follows: TGTGCCAGCAGCTTAGGACCACAAGGGAAACAAGAGACCCAGTACTTC.

The chain carries TRBV28 and TRBJ1-2, with TRBD1 matching 8 bases. The junction had 9 bases not matched to a gene; V was cut back by 7 bases and J by 8 bases. The CDR3 spans 13 residues. Germline CDR1 reads MDHEN; CDR2 reads SYDVKM. CDR3 bases: TGTGCCAGCACCCCACAGGGGGTCGGAGGCTACACCTTC. It is translated as CASTPQGVGGYTF.

This clonotype was observed once. J is TRBJ1-1 and V is TRBV28; no definite D call. Looked up from germline, CDR1 is MDHEN and CDR2 is SYDVKM. This CDR3 spans 12 amino acids. V was clipped by 5 bases and J by 4 bases, with 8 bases between them. The CDR3 region is CASSPSPTEAFF. DNA for the CDR3: TGTGCCAGCAGTCCTTCTCCCACTGAAGCTTTCTTT. Filled out from reference TRBV28 and TRBJ1-1, the complete variable domain reads DVKVTQSSRYLVKRTGEKVFLECVQDMDHENMFWYRQDPGLGLRLIYFSYDVKMKEKGDIPEGYSVSREKKERFSLILESASTNQTSMYLCASSPSPTEAFFGQGTRLTVV.

The rearrangement uses TRBV7-3 and TRBJ2-2, with a possible D match to TRBD1 (6 bases). The CDR3 runs 14 residues. Germline CDR1 and CDR2: SGHTA and FQGTGA. Trimming removed 2 bases at V and 2 bases at J, with 6 bases between. As DNA, the CDR3 is TGTGCCAGCAGCTTAGGGACAAACACCGGGGAGCTGTTTTTT. Translated, it gives CASSLGTNTGELFF.

This chain links TRBV6-1 with TRBJ1-2; no firm D call. Germline V gene sequence: CDR1 MNHNS, CDR2 SASEGT. This CDR3 spans 15 amino acids. V lost 7 bases and J lost 2, with 17 bases in between. In DNA, the CDR3 is TGTGCCAGCAATAACCGGGAGCTGGGGAACTATGGCTACACCTTC. Its translation: CASNNRELGNYGYTF.

This chain connects TRBV6-1 to TRBJ2-1; weak D call: TRBD1 (6 bases). The CDR3 is made up of 15 amino acids. CDR1 is MNHNS, CDR2 SASEGT, per germline. The ends were cut back, 6 bases at V and 0 bases at J, with 12 bases in the middle. The CDR3 sequence: CASSQDRSSYNEQFF. In DNA, the CDR3 is TGTGCCAGCAGCCAAGACAGGAGCTCCTACAATGAGCAGTTCTTC.

The chain joins TRBV7-2 to TRBJ2-5; TRBD1 matches 7 bases. The V gene's germline CDR1 is SGHTA and CDR2 FQGNSA. After removal of 5 bases from V and 2 bases from J, the junction contained 8 bases not matched to a gene. The CDR3 is 15 amino acids. The CDR3 sequence: CASSHQWTGQETQYF. DNA of the CDR3: TGTGCCAGCAGCCACCAATGGACAGGTCAAGAGACCCAGTACTTC.

This rearrangement joins TRBV4-1 to TRBJ1-5, with 8 nucleotides matching TRBD1. This CDR3 is built from 15 residues. V trimming: 1 base; J trimming: 6 bases; junction bases outside the gene matches: 5. The germline V gene encodes CDR1 MGHRA and CDR2 YSYEKL. This CDR3 reads CASSQAPDRVQPQHF. CDR3 bases: TGCGCCAGCAGCCAAGCTCCGGACAGGGTTCAGCCCCAGCATTTT.

J is TRBJ1-1 and V is TRBV19; D may be TRBD1 (5 bases). The ends were cut back, 6 bases at V and 2 bases at J, with 19 bases in the middle. Germline V gives CDR1 LNHDA, CDR2 SQIVND (reference sequence). CDR3 length: 16 residues. The CDR3: CASSAGPQRGNTEAFF. CDR3 sequence (DNA): TGTGCCAGTAGCGCGGGGCCCCAACGGGGAAACACTGAAGCTTTCTTT.

This clonotype was observed a single time. V is TRBV20-1 and J is TRBJ1-2; D gene uncertain. V lost 0 bases to trimming and J lost 4 bases, with 12 bases between them. In germline, CDR1 is DFQATT, CDR2 SNEGSKA (reference sequence). The CDR3 length is 14 residues. For the CDR3, the DNA is TGCAGTGCTAGAGAACGGGGTTGGTCCTATGGCTACACCTTC. Protein: CSARERGWSYGYTF.

V usage is TRBV24-1 and J usage is TRBJ1-1; tentative D call: TRBD1 (6 bases). V dropped 3 bases and J dropped 5 bases, with 15 bases sitting between them. This CDR3 region has 15 residues. Germline CDR1 and CDR2: KGHDR and SFDVKD. The CDR3 protein is CATSDTTGGRTEAFF. The CDR3 coding sequence is TGTGCCACCAGTGATACGACAGGTGGTAGGACTGAAGCTTTCTTT.

The V and J genes are TRBV6-2 or TRBV6-3 and TRBJ1-5; the D gene is possibly TRBD1 (6 bases). Trimming cost V 7 bases and J 0 bases, with 19 bases left between them. This CDR3 has 17 residues. Germline V gives CDR1 MNHEY, CDR2 SVGEGT. The CDR3: CASMLGGGGNSNQPQHF. CDR3 nucleotides: TGTGCCAGCATGTTGGGAGGGGGGGGAAATAGCAATCAGCCCCAGCATTTT.

This clonotype has just one count. The V and J genes are TRBV7-2 and TRBJ2-3; D may be TRBD2 (5 bases). V shed 5 bases and J shed 0 bases, with 9 bases lying between them. This CDR3 region has 14 residues. Germline CDR1 and CDR2: SGHTA and FQGNSA. The CDR3 here is CASSQAVSTDTQYF. CDR3 sequence (DNA): TGTGCCAGCAGCCAAGCGGTGAGCACAGATACGCAGTATTTT. Using reference TRBV7-2 and TRBJ2-3 for the parts outside the CDR3, the full variable domain is GAGVSQSPSNKVTEKGKDVELRCDPISGHTALYWYRQSLGQGLEFLIYFQGNSAPDKSGLPSDRFSAERTGGSVSTLTIQRTQQEDSAVYLCASSQAVSTDTQYFGPGTRLTVL.

This clonotype was counted only a few times. Written as DNA, the CDR3 is TGTGCCAGCAGTTTCGGATACCAGCCCCAGCATTTT. This gives the protein CASSFGYQPQHF. J is TRBJ1-5 and V is TRBV28; D gene uncertain. This CDR3 comprises 12 residues. Deletions cut 3 bases from V and 7 bases from J, with 7 bases between. From germline, CDR1 is MDHEN and CDR2 SYDVKM.

The J gene is TRBJ2-3, the V gene TRBV25-1; TRBD2 matches at 8 bases. The CDR3 extends over 17 amino acids. From germline, CDR1 is MGHDK and CDR2 SYGVNS. The ends lost 1 base at V and 2 bases at J; junction bases unmatched: 8. Here the CDR3 DNA reads TGTGCCAGCAGTGAATTGGTGGTAGCGGGACACACAGATACGCAGTATTTT. Protein product: CASSELVVAGHTDTQYF.

The chain joins TRBV10-3 to TRBJ1-2; TRBD1 aligns across 7 bases. The CDR3 spans 13 residues. V shed 5 bases and J 2 bases; nucleotides not matched to a gene: 2. Germline loops: CDR1 ENHRY, CDR2 SYGVKD. The CDR3 protein is CAISLQGNYGYTF. The DNA of the CDR3 is TGTGCCATCAGTTTACAGGGGAACTATGGCTACACCTTC.